This T cell receptor (beta chain) was profiled in a study of Tregs in tolerant kidney transplant recipients. Findings and caveats of the study: The small number of patients limits these findings pending further validation.

Assay used: immunoSEQ multiplex PCR; TCRdb lists only in-frame clones, some missing. The sample gives fewer than 80,000 clones, roughly 98% of which show up once; approximately 0.34% is in the top ten. Concerning this clone itself: Its cognate antigen is unknown. This specimen includes other DNA sequences encoding the same CDR3.

Trimming removed 0 bases from V and 7 bases from J, with 10 bases in between. Germline assignment: CDR1 SGHRS and CDR2 YFSETQ. The CDR3 length is 13 residues. The chain carries TRBV5-1 and TRBJ1-2; possibly TRBD1 for D (5 bases). This clonotype originated in a human donor who received a combined kidney and bone marrow transplant. The specimen was Tregs from blood, collected before the transplant. CDR3 sequence: CASSLGQGGGYTF. The CDR3 DNA reads as TGCGCCAGCAGCTTGGGGCAGGGAGGTGGCTACACCTTC.